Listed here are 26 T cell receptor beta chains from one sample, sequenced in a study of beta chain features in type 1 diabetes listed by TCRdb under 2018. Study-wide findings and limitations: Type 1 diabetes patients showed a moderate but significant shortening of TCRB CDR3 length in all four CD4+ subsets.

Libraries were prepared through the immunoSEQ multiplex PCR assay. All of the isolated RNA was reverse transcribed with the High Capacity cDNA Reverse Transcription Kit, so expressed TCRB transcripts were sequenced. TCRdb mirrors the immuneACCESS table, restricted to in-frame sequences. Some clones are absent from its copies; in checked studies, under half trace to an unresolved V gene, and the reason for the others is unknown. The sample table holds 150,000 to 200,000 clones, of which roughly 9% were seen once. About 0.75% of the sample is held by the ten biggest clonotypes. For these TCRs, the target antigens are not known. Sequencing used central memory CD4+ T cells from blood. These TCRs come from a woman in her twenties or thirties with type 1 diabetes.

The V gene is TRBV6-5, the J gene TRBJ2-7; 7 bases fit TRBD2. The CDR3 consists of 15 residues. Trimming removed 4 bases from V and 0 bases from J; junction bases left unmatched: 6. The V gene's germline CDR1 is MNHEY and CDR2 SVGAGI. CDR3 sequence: CASSWERDYSYEQYF. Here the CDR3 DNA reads TGTGCCAGCAGTTGGGAGCGGGATTACTCCTACGAGCAGTACTTC.

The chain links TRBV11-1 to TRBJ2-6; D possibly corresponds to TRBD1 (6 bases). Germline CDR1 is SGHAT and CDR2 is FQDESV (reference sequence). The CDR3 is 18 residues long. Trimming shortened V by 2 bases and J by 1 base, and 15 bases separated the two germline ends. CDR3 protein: CASSLRRGGASGANVLTF. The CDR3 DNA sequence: TGTGCCAGCAGCTTACGGAGAGGGGGAGCTTCTGGGGCCAACGTCCTGACTTTC.

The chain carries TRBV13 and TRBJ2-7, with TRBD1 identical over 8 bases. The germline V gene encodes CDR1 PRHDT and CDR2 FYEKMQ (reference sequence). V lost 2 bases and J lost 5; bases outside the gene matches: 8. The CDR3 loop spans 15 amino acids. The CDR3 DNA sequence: TGTGCCAGCAGCTTAAGAGGCGCAGGGGGCAACGAGCAGTACTTC. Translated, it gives CASSLRGAGGNEQYF.

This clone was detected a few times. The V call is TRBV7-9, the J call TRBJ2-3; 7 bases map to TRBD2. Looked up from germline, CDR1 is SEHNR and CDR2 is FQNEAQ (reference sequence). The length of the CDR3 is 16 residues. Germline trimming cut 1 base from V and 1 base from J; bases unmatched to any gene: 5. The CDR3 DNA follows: TGTGCCAGCAGCTTAGGGACTAGTGGTGGCACAGATACGCAGTATTTT. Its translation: CASSLGTSGGTDTQYF. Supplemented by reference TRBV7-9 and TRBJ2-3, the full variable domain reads DTGVSQNPRHKITKRGQNVTFRCDPISEHNRLYWYRQTLGQGPEFLTYFQNEAQLEKSRLLSDRFSAERPKGSFSTLEIQRTEQGDSAMYLCASSLGTSGGTDTQYFGPGTRLTVL.

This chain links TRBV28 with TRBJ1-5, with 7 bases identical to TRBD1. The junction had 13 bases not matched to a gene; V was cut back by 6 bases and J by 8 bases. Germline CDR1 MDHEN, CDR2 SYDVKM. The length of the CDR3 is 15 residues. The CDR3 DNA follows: TGTGCCAGCAGATCGGGACAGTTCGGTCAAGAGCCCCAGCATTTT. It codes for CASRSGQFGQEPQHF.

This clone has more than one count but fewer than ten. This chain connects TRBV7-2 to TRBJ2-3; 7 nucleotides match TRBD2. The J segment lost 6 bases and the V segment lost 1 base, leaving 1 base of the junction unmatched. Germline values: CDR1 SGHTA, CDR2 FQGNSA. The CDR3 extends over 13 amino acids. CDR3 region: CASSLDGGDTQYF. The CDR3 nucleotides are TGTGCCAGCAGCTTAGACGGGGGGGATACGCAGTATTTT.

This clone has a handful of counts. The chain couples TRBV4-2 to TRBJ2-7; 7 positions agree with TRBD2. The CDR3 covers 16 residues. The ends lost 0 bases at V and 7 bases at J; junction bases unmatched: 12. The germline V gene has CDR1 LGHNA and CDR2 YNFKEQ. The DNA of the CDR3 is TGTGCCAGCAGCCAAGATCGGTGGGCGGGAGTAGGGGAGCAGTACTTC. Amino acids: CASSQDRWAGVGEQYF.

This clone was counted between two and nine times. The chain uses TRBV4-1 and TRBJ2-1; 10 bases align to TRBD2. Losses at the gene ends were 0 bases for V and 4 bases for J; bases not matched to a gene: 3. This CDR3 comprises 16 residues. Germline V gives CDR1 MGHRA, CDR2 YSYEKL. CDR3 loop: CASSQEILAGYNEQFF. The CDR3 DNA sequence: TGCGCCAGCAGCCAAGAAATACTAGCGGGATACAATGAGCAGTTCTTC.

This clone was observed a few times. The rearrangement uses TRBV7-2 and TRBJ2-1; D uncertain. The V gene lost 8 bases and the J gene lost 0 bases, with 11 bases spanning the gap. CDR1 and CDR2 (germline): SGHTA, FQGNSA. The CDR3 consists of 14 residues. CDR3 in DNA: TGTGCCAGCCTCAACGGGTTCTCCTACAATGAGCAGTTCTTC. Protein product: CASLNGFSYNEQFF.

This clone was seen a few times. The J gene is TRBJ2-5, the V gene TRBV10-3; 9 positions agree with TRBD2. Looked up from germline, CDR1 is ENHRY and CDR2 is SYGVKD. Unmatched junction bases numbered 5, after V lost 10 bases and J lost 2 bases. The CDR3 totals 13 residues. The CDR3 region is CATQTSGQETQYF. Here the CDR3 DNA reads TGTGCCACCCAGACTAGCGGACAAGAGACCCAGTACTTC.

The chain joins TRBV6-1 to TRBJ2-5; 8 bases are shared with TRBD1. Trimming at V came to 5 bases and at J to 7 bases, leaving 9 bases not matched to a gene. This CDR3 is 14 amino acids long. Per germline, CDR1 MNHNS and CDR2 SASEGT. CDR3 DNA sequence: TGTGCCAGCAGTCTCAGGGGGCAGGTGGGGACCCAGTACTTC. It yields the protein CASSLRGQVGTQYF.

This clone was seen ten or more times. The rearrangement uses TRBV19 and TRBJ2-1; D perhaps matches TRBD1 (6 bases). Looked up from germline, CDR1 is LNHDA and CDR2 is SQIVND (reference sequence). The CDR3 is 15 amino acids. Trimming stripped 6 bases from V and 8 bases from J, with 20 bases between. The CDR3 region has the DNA TGTGCCAGTAGGAAACGGGACACGTCAATCGATGAGCAGTTCTTC. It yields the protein CASRKRDTSIDEQFF. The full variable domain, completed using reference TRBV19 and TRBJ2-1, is DGGITQSPKYLFRKEGQNVTLSCEQNLNHDAMYWYRQDPGQGLRLIYYSQIVNDFQKGDIAEGYSVSREKKESFPLTVTSAQKNPTAFYLCASRKRDTSIDEQFFGPGTRLTVL.

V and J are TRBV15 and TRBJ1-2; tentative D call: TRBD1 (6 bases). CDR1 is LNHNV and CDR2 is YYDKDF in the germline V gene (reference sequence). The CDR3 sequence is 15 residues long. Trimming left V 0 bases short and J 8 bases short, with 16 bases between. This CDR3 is CATSRDLTGIAGYTF. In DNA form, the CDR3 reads TGTGCCACCAGCAGAGATCTCACAGGGATAGCCGGCTACACCTTC.

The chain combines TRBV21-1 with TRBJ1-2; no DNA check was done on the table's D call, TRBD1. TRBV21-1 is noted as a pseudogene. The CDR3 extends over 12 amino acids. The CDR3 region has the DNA TGTGCCAGCCGCGTAGGGGAAGACGGCTACACCTTC. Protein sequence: CASRVGEDGYTF.

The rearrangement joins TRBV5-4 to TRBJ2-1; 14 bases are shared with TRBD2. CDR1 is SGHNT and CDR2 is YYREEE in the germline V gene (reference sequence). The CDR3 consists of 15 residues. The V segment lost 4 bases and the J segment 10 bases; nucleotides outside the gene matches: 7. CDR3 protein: CASSPGTSGSGEQFF. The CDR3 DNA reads TGTGCCAGCAGCCCTGGGACTAGCGGGAGTGGGGAGCAGTTCTTC.

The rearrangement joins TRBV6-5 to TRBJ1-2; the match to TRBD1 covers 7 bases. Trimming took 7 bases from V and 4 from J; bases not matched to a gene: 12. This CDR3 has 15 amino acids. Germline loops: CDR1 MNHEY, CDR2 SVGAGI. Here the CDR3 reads CASTKQGPVSYGYTF. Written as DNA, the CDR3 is TGTGCCAGCACCAAACAGGGGCCAGTAAGCTATGGCTACACCTTC.

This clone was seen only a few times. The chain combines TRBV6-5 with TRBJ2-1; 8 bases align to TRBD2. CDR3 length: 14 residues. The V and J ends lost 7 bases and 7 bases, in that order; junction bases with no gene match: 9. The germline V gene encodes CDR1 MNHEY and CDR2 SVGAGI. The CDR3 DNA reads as TGTGCCAGCACACAGACGGGAGGGCGGAATGAGCAGTTCTTC. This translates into CASTQTGGRNEQFF.

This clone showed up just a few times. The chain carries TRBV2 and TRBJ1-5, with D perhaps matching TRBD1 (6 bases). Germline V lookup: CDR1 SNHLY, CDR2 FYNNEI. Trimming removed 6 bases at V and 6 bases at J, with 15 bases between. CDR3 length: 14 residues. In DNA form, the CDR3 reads TGTGCCAGCAGAGAACAGGGTTCCGTTCAGCCCCAGCATTTT. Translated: CASREQGSVQPQHF.

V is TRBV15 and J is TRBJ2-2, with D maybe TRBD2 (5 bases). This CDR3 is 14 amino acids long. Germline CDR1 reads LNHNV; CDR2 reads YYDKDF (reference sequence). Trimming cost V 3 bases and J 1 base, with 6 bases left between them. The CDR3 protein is CATSRTMNTGELFF. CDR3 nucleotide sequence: TGTGCCACCAGCAGGACTATGAACACCGGGGAGCTGTTTTTT.

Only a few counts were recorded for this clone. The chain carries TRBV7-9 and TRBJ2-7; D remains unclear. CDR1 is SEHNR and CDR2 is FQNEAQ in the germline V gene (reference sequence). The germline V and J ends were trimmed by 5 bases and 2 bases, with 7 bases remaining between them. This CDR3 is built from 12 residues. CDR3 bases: TGTGCCAGCAGCCGTTATCCCTACGAGCAGTACTTC. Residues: CASSRYPYEQYF.

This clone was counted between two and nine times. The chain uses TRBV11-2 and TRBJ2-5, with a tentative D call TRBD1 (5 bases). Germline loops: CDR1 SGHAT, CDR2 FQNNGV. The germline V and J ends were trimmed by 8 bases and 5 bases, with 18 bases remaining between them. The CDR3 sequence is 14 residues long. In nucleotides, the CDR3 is TGTGCCAGCTCCGCCTGGGGCAGCCAGGAGACCCAGTACTTC. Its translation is CASSAWGSQETQYF. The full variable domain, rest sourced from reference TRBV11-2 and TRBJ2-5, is EAGVAQSPRYKIIEKRQSVAFWCNPISGHATLYWYQQILGQGPKLLIQFQNNGVVDDSQLPKDRFSAERLKGVDSTLKIQPAKLEDSAVYLCASSAWGSQETQYFGPGTRLLVL.

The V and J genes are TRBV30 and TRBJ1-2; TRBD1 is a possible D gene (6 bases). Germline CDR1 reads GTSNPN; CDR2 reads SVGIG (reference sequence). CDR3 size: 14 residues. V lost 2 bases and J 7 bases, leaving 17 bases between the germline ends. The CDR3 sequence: CAWSPRGGVSGYTF. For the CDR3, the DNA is TGTGCCTGGAGTCCAAGAGGGGGTGTGAGTGGCTACACCTTC.

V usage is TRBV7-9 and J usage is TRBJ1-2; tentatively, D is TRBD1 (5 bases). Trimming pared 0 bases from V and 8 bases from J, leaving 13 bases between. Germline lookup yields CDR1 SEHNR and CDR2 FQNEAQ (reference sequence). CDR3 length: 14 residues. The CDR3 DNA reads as TGTGCCAGCAGCTTAGCGTCAGGGAACGGCGGCTACACCTTC. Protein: CASSLASGNGGYTF.

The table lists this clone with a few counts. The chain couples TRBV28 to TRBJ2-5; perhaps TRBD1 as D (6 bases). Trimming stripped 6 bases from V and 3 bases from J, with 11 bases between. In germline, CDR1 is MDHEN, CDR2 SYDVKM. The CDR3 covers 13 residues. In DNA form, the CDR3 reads TGTGCCAGCAGAGCCACAGGGAAAGAGACCCAGTACTTC. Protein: CASRATGKETQYF.

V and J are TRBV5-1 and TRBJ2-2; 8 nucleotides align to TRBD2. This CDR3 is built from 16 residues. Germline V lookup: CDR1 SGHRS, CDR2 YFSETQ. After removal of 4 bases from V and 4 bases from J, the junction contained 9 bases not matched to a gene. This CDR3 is CASSPPGLGSTGELFF. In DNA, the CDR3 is TGCGCCAGCAGCCCCCCGGGACTAGGGAGCACCGGGGAGCTGTTTTTT.

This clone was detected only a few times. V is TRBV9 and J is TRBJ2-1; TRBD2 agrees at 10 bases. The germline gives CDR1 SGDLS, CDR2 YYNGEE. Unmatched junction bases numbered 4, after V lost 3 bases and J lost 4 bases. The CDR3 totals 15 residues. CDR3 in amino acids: CASSATSGLYNEQFF. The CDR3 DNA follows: TGTGCCAGCAGCGCGACTAGCGGGCTGTACAATGAGCAGTTCTTC.